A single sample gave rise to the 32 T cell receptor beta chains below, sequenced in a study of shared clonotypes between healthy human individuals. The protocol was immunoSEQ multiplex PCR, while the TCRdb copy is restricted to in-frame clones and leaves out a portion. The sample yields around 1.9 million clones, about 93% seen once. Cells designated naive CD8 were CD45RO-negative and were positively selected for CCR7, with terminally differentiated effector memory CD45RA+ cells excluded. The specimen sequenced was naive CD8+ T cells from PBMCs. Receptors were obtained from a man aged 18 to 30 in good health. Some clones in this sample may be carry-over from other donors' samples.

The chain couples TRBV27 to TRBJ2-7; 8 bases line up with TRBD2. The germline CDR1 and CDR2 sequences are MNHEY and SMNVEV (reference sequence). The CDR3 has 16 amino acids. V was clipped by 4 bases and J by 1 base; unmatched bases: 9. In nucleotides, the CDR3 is TGTGCCAGCAGTTCCTCCGGGGGGGAGATTTCCTACGAGCAGTACTTC. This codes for CASSSSGGEISYEQYF.

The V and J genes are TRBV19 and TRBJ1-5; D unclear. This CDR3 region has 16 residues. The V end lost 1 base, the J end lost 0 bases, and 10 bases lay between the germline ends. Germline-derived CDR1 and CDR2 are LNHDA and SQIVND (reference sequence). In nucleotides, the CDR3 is TGTGCCAGTAGTATAGGATCCCTGTATAGCAATCAGCCCCAGCATTTT. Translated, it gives CASSIGSLYSNQPQHF.

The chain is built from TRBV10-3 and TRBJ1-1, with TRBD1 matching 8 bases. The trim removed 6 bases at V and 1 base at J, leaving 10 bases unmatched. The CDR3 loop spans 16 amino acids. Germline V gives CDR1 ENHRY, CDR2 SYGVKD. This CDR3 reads CAISPLGGQENTEAFF. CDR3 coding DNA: TGTGCCATCAGCCCCTTAGGGGGACAGGAGAACACTGAAGCTTTCTTT.

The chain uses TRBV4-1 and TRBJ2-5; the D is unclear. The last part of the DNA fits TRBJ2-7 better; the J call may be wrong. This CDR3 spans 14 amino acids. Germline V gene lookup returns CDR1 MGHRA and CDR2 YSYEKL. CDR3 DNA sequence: TGCGCCAGCAGCCAAATAGGGCCTTCCTACGAGCAGTACTTC. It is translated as CASSQIGPSYEQYF.

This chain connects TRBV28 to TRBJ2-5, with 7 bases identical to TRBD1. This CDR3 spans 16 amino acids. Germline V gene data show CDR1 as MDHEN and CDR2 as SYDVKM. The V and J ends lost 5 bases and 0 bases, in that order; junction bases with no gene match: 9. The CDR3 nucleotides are TGTGCCAGCAGTGCCACCGAGACAGGGTACCAAGAGACCCAGTACTTC. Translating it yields CASSATETGYQETQYF.

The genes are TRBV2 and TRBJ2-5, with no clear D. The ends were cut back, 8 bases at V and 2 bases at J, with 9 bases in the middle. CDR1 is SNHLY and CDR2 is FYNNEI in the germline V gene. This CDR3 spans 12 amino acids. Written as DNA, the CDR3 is TGTGCCAGCGTGTCTTCTCAAGAGACCCAGTACTTC. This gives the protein CASVSSQETQYF.

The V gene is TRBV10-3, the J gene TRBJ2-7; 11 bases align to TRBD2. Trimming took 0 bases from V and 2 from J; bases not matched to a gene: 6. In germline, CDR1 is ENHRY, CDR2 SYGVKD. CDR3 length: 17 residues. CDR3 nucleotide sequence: TGTGCCATCAGTGAGTCGCGGGGACTAGCGGAGGCCTACGAGCAGTACTTC. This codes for CAISESRGLAEAYEQYF.

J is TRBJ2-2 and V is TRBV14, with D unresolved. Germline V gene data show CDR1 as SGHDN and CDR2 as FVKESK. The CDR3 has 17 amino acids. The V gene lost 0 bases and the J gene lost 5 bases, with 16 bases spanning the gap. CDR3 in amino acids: CASSQEWPSLETGELFF. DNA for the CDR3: TGTGCCAGCAGCCAAGAGTGGCCCAGCTTGGAAACCGGGGAGCTGTTTTTT. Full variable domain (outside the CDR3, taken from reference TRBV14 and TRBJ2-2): EAGVTQFPSHSVIEKGQTVTLRCDPISGHDNLYWYRRVMGKEIKFLLHFVKESKQDESGMPNNRFLAERTGGTYSTLKVQPAELEDSGVYFCASSQEWPSLETGELFFGEGSRLTVL.

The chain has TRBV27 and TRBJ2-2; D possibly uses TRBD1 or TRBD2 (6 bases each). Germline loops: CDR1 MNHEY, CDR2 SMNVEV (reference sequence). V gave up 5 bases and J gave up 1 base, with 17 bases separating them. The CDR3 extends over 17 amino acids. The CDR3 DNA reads TGTGCCAGCAGTGGGGGGCCAAGTGCCGAGAACACCGGGGAGCTGTTTTTT. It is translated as CASSGGPSAENTGELFF.

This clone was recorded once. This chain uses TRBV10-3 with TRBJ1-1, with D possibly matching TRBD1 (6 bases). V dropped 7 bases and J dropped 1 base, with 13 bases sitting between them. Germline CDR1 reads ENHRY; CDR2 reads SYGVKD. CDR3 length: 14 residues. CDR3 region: CAITPRGPNTEAFF. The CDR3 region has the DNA TGTGCCATCACCCCTCGGGGGCCGAACACTGAAGCTTTCTTT.

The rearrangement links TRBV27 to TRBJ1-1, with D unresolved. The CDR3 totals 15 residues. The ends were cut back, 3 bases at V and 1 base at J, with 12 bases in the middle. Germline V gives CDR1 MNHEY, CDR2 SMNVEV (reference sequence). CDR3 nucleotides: TGTGCCAGCAGTTTCCGCCCGGACGGGAACACTGAAGCTTTCTTT. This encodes CASSFRPDGNTEAFF.

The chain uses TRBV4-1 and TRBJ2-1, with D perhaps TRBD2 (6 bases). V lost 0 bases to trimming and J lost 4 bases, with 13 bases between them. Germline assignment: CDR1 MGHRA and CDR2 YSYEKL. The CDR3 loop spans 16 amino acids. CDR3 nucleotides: TGCGCCAGCAGCCAAGATCGGGGACTGGTATACAATGAGCAGTTCTTC. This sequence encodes CASSQDRGLVYNEQFF.

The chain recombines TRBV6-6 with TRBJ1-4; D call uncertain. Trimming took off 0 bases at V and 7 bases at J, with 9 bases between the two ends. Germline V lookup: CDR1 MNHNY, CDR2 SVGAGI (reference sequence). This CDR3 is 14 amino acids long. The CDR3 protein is CASSYSSEGEKLFF. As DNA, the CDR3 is TGTGCCAGCAGTTACTCGTCAGAGGGTGAAAAACTGTTTTTT.

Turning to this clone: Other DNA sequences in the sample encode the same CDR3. The CDR3, as DNA: TGTGCCAGCAGTTTAGGGACGGTGTCCTACGAGCAGTACTTC. The encoded protein is CASSLGTVSYEQYF. The rearrangement joins TRBV27 to TRBJ2-7, with D tentatively TRBD1 or TRBD2 (5 bases each). The germline V gene encodes CDR1 MNHEY and CDR2 SMNVEV (reference sequence). The CDR3 runs to 14 residues. The V end lost 2 bases, the J end lost 1 base, and 9 bases lay between the germline ends.

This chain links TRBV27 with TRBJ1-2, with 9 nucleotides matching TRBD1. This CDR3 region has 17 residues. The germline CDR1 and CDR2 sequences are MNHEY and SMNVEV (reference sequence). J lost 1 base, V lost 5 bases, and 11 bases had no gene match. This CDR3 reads CASSTGPGTGHNYGYTF. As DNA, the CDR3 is TGTGCCAGCAGTACCGGACCCGGGACAGGGCATAACTATGGCTACACCTTC.

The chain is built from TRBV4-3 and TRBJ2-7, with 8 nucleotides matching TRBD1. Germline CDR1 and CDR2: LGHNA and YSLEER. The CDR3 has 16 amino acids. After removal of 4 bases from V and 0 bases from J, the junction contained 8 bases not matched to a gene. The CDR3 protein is CASSLDRGRSSYEQYF. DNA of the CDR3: TGCGCCAGCAGCCTCGACAGGGGAAGAAGCTCCTACGAGCAGTACTTC.

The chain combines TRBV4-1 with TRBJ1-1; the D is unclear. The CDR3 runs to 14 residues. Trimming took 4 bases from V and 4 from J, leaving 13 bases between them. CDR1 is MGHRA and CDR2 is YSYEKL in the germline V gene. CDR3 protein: CASSLLGPGTEAFF. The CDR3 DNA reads TGCGCCAGCAGCCTCCTCGGACCGGGCACTGAAGCTTTCTTT.

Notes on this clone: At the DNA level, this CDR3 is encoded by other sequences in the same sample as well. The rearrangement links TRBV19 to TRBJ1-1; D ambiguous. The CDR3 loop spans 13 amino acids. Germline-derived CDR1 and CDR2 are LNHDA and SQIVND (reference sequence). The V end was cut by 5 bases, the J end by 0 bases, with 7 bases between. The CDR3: CASSLGVNTEAFF. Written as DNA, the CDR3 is TGTGCCAGTAGTCTCGGGGTGAACACTGAAGCTTTCTTT. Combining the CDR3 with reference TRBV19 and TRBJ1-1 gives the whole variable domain DGGITQSPKYLFRKEGQNVTLSCEQNLNHDAMYWYRQDPGQGLRLIYYSQIVNDFQKGDIAEGYSVSREKKESFPLTVTSAQKNPTAFYLCASSLGVNTEAFFGQGTRLTVV.

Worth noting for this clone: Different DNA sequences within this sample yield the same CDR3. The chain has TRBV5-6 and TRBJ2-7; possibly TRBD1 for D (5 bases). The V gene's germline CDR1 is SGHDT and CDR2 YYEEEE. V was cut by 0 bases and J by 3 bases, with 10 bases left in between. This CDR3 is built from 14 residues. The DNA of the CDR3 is TGTGCCAGCAGCTTGGGGCAGGGTTTCTACGAGCAGTACTTC. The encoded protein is CASSLGQGFYEQYF.

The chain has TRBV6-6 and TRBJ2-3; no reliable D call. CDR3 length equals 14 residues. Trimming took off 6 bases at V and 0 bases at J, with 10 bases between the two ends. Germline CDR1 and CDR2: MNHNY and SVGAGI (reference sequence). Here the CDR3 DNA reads TGTGCCAGCAGGGACGGGCATAGCACAGATACGCAGTATTTT. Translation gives CASRDGHSTDTQYF.

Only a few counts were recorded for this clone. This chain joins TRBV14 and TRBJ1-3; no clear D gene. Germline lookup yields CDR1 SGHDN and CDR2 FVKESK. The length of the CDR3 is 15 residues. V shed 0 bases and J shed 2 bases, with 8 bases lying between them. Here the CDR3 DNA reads TGTGCCAGCAGCCAAGACAGAAGGGCTGGAAACACCATATATTTT. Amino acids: CASSQDRRAGNTIYF.

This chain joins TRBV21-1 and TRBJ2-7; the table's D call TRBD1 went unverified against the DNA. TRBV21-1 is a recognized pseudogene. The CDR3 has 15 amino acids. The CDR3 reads CASSKGQVYRYEQYF. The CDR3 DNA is TGTGCCAGCAGCAAAGGACAGGTTTACCGTTACGAGCAGTACTTC.

The CDR3 DNA reads TGTGCCTGGAGTGTACGGGACAGCATAGCATCCTATGGCTACACCTTC. This codes for CAWSVRDSIASYGYTF. The chain combines TRBV30 with TRBJ1-2, with TRBD1 matching over 7 bases. Germline loops: CDR1 GTSNPN, CDR2 SVGIG (reference sequence). The ends lost 0 bases at V and 4 bases at J; junction bases unmatched: 11. The CDR3 is 16 residues long.

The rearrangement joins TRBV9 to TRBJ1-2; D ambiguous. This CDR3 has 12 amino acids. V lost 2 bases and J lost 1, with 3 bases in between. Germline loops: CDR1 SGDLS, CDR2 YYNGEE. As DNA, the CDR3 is TGTGCCAGCAGCGTGTATAACTATGGCTACACCTTC. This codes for CASSVYNYGYTF.

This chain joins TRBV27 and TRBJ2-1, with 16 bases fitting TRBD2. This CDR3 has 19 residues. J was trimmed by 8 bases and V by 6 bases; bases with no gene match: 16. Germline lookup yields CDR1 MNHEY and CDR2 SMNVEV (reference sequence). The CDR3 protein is CASSRRGSGLAGGPDEQFF. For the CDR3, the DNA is TGTGCCAGCAGCCGCCGGGGGTCGGGACTAGCGGGAGGGCCCGATGAGCAGTTCTTC.

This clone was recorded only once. Written as DNA, the CDR3 is TGTGCCAGCAGTTCGCCGACAGGGACCCCGCTTTACAATGAGCAGTTCTTC. This sequence encodes CASSSPTGTPLYNEQFF. The chain joins TRBV27 to TRBJ2-1; 7 bases are shared with TRBD1. The CDR3 has 17 amino acids. Losses at the gene ends were 4 bases for V and 4 bases for J; bases not matched to a gene: 13. Germline-derived CDR1 and CDR2 are MNHEY and SMNVEV (reference sequence).

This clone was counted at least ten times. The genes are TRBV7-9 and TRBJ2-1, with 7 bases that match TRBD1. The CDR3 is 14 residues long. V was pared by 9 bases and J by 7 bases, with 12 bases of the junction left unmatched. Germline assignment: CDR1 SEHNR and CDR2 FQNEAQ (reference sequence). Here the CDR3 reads CASSTTQGENEQFF. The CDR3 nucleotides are TGTGCCAGTTCCACAACTCAGGGGGAGAATGAGCAGTTCTTC.

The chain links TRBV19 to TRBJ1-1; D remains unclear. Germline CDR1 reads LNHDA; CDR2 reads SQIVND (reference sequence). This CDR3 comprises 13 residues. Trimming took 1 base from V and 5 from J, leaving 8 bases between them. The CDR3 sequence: CASSIALGTEAFF. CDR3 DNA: TGTGCCAGTAGTATAGCTTTAGGTACTGAAGCTTTCTTT. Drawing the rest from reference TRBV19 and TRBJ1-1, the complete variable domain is DGGITQSPKYLFRKEGQNVTLSCEQNLNHDAMYWYRQDPGQGLRLIYYSQIVNDFQKGDIAEGYSVSREKKESFPLTVTSAQKNPTAFYLCASSIALGTEAFFGQGTRLTVV.

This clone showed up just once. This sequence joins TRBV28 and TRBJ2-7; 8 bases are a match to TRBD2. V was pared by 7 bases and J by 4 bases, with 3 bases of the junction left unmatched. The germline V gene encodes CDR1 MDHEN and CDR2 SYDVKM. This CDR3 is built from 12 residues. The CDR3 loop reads CASTTGGYEQYF. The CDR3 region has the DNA TGTGCCAGCACGACGGGAGGGTACGAGCAGTACTTC.

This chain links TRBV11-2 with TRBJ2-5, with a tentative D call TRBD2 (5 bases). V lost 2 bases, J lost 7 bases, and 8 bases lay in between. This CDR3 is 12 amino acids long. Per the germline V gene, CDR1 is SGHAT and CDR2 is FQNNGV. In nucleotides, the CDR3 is TGTGCCAGCAGCTTAAGTGGAGGGACCCAGTACTTC. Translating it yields CASSLSGGTQYF.

The DNA for the CDR3 is TGTGCCAGCAGCCAAGATGGACTAGTAGCTGAGACCCAGTACTTC. Its translation is CASSQDGLVAETQYF. The chain couples TRBV7-3 to TRBJ2-5, with 7 positions matching TRBD2. The CDR3 has 15 amino acids. Looked up from germline, CDR1 is SGHTA and CDR2 is FQGTGA. V gave up 5 bases and J gave up 5 bases; unmatched junction bases: 11.

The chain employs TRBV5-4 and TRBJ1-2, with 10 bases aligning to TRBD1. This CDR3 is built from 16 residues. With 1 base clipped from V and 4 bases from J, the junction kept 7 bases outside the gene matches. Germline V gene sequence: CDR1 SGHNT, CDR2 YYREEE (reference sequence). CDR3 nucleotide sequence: TGTGCCAGCAGCTTGAAAGGGACAGGGGTCATCTATGGCTACACCTTC. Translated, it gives CASSLKGTGVIYGYTF.